This T cell receptor beta chain came from a study of T cell responses to AZD1222 COVID-19 vaccine. The study's findings and limits: The donors showed a predominance of white British ancestry and of females, with possible underestimation of clonal diversity. Nearly half of spike-specific TCRs reportedly target unmutated variant regions.

About this clone: What it recognizes is unknown.

This table comes from immunoSEQ multiplex PCR, and its TCRdb copy is limited to in-frame clones, with some not included. The data show 150,000 to 200,000 clones, approximately 89% seen once. This receptor was obtained from an adult who received the AZD1222 COVID-19 vaccine. The sample in question was peripheral blood, obtained 28 days after the second AZD1222 dose.

DNA for the CDR3: TGTGCCAGCAGGGGAGGAGTGAACACTGAAGCTTTCTTT. This sequence encodes CASRGGVNTEAFF. The chain recombines TRBV6-5 with TRBJ1-1; unclear D gene. V lost 6 bases and J lost 0, with 8 bases in between. This CDR3 spans 13 amino acids. From germline, CDR1 is MNHEY and CDR2 SVGAGI.